These 7 T cell receptor beta chains came from one sample sequenced in a study of cytomegalovirus exposure and HLA in healthy donors. Primers for the PCR totalled 60 Vbeta and 13 Jbeta. Some clones are missing from TCRdb's copy, which holds only in-frame ones; the method was immunoSEQ multiplex PCR. The data show about 170,000 clones, roughly 84% seen once. Source material: PBMCs. Every receptor here comes from a boy aged 2-15 years in good health and CMV-seronegative.

The J gene is TRBJ2-1, the V gene TRBV28, with D possibly matching TRBD1 (5 bases). V gave up 6 bases and J gave up 5 bases, with 14 bases separating them. Germline V gene lookup returns CDR1 MDHEN and CDR2 SYDVKM. This CDR3 spans 14 amino acids. The CDR3 is CASRPQQADNEQFF. The CDR3 coding sequence is TGTGCCAGCAGGCCTCAACAGGCCGACAATGAGCAGTTCTTC. The full variable domain, rest sourced from reference TRBV28 and TRBJ2-1, is DVKVTQSSRYLVKRTGEKVFLECVQDMDHENMFWYRQDPGLGLRLIYFSYDVKMKEKGDIPEGYSVSREKKERFSLILESASTNQTSMYLCASRPQQADNEQFFGPGTRLTVL.

This clone was detected once. The chain couples TRBV9 to TRBJ1-1, with TRBD1 matching over 7 bases. The ends lost 7 bases at V and 1 base at J; junction bases unmatched: 10. This CDR3 spans 15 amino acids. Germline CDR1 and CDR2: SGDLS and YYNGEE. CDR3 amino acids: CASSRDSRKNTEAFF. In DNA, the CDR3 is TGTGCCAGCTCCCGGGACAGCCGGAAGAACACTGAAGCTTTCTTT.

The sample holds one count of this clone. This chain joins TRBV7-3 and TRBJ2-6; D gene ambiguous. The CDR3 is 17 residues long. V gave up 4 bases and J gave up 4 bases, with 17 bases separating them. CDR1 is SGHTA and CDR2 is FQGTGA in the germline V gene. CDR3 protein: CASSSGFFSGGANVLTF. CDR3 nucleotide sequence: TGTGCCAGCAGCTCCGGGTTCTTCTCTGGGGGGGCCAACGTCCTGACTTTC. The full variable domain, in which reference TRBV7-3 and TRBJ2-6 provide the parts outside the CDR3, is GAGVSQTPSNKVTEKGKYVELRCDPISGHTALYWYRQSLGQGPEFLIYFQGTGAADDSGLPNDRFFAVRPEGSVSTLKIQRTERGDSAVYLCASSSGFFSGGANVLTFGAGSRLTVL.

The chain is built from TRBV7-9 and TRBJ2-5; the match to TRBD2 covers 12 bases. The V and J ends lost 5 bases and 5 bases, in that order; junction bases with no gene match: 9. CDR3 length: 16 amino acids. Germline CDR1 SEHNR, CDR2 FQNEAQ (reference sequence). The CDR3 nucleotides are TGTGCCAGCAGCCACACTAGCGGGAGGCCGGGGGAGACCCAGTACTTC. Residues: CASSHTSGRPGETQYF.

The chain has TRBV6-5 and TRBJ2-4; D unclear. This CDR3 spans 14 amino acids. CDR1 is MNHEY and CDR2 is SVGAGI in the germline V gene. V was pared by 0 bases and J by 6 bases, with 9 bases between. The CDR3 nucleotides are TGTGCCAGCAGTTACTCGGAGTCCGTAAACATTCAGTACTTC. Its protein is CASSYSESVNIQYF.

The chain joins TRBV5-8 to TRBJ1-1; 7 bases are shared with TRBD1. This CDR3 comprises 15 residues. Losses at the gene ends were 0 bases for V and 8 bases for J; bases not matched to a gene: 10. Germline CDR1 SGHTS, CDR2 YDEGEE. The CDR3 region is CASSLGRTGREEAFF. CDR3 nucleotides: TGTGCCAGCAGCTTGGGGCGGACAGGACGAGAAGAAGCTTTCTTT.

This chain joins TRBV6-5 and TRBJ2-7; 8 bases fit TRBD2. J gave up 4 bases and V 11 bases, and 10 bases lay outside the gene matches. The CDR3 spans 13 residues. The germline V gene encodes CDR1 MNHEY and CDR2 SVGAGI. The CDR3 loop reads CASLKAGGYEQYF. The CDR3 DNA sequence: TGTGCCTCCTTGAAGGCGGGGGGATACGAGCAGTACTTC.